The 18 T cell receptor beta chains presented below share a single source sample, sequenced in a study of T cells in Graves' hyperthyroidism and ophthalmopathy. The TCR beta CDR3 regions underwent amplification using RNA transcripts as the source. The HTBI primer set served for first-round RT-PCR of the TCR CDR3. One entry per CDR3 protein, called by TCRdb with MiXCR from the multiplex PCR reads. This table holds 450,000 to 700,000 distinct CDR3 sequences, about 43% found once. Sample: peripheral blood or thyroid tissue (not recorded which). These receptors came from a young woman with Graves' hyperthyroidism.

In its sample, this clonotype was seen many times. The CDR3 nucleotides are TGTGCCAGCAGCCAGGGGGGTGACAGGGCCTATAGCAATCAGCCCCAGCATTTT. Its translation is CASSQGGDRAYSNQPQHF. The rearrangement links TRBV14 to TRBJ1-5; 7 nucleotides align to TRBD1. Per germline, CDR1 SGHDN and CDR2 FVKESK. CDR3 size: 18 residues. The J segment lost 0 bases and the V segment lost 3 bases, leaving 11 bases of the junction unmatched.

The chain recombines TRBV20-1 with TRBJ2-7; no reliable D call. The V end lost 1 base, the J end lost 6 bases, and 13 bases lay between the germline ends. The germline V gene encodes CDR1 DFQATT and CDR2 SNEGSKA (reference sequence). The CDR3 has 13 residues. The CDR3 reads CSARGVGVGEQYF. The DNA of the CDR3 is TGCAGTGCTAGAGGGGTTGGAGTTGGCGAGCAGTACTTC.

This clonotype has only a few counts. The rearrangement joins TRBV20-1 to TRBJ1-1; no clear D gene. Germline V lookup: CDR1 DFQATT, CDR2 SNEGSKA (reference sequence). Trimming removed 2 bases from V and 6 bases from J, with 19 bases in between. The CDR3 is 15 amino acids. This CDR3 is CSARPGVNLASEAFF. The DNA of the CDR3 is TGCAGTGCTAGACCCGGGGTGAATTTAGCTTCTGAAGCTTTCTTT.

V and J are TRBV24-1 and TRBJ2-4; D gene uncertain. The germline V gene encodes CDR1 KGHDR and CDR2 SFDVKD. The CDR3 spans 15 residues. V lost 2 bases and J 1 base, leaving 8 bases between the germline ends. DNA for the CDR3: TGTGCCACCAGTGATTCCCACCTCGCCAAAAACATTCAGTACTTC. This codes for CATSDSHLAKNIQYF.

The CDR3 protein is CASLSDGSYNEQYF. The CDR3 coding sequence is TGTGCCAGCCTTAGCGATGGCTCCTACAATGAGCAGTACTTC. V and J are TRBV7-2 and TRBJ2-7, with D maybe TRBD2 (5 bases). The CDR3 has 14 residues. Trimming pared 8 bases from V and 7 bases from J, leaving 21 bases between. CDR1 and CDR2 (germline): SGHTA, FQGNSA.

Points on this clonotype: The conserved phenylalanine or tryptophan normally closing the CDR3 is absent here, so this likely arose from a read error. It is unclear where the CDR3 begins or ends on the DNA, so no DNA is shown, and the CDR3 is as TCRdb lists it. The rearrangement uses TRBV29-1 and TRBJ2-5. The CDR3 is made up of 10 amino acids, end residues included. Per the germline V gene, CDR1 is SQVTM and CDR2 is ANQGSEA. The CDR3 is CSVEERMGSS.

This clonotype was picked up many times. This chain uses TRBV5-1 with TRBJ2-6, with 8 positions matching TRBD1. J was trimmed by 4 bases and V by 4 bases; bases with no gene match: 7. This CDR3 comprises 16 residues. Germline values: CDR1 SGHRS, CDR2 YFSETQ. CDR3 DNA sequence: TGCGCCAGCAGCGACGGACAGGGCTCCGGGGCCAACGTCCTGACTTTC. Protein: CASSDGQGSGANVLTF.

The rearrangement uses TRBV11-2 and TRBJ1-6; 8 bases are shared with TRBD1. CDR1 is SGHAT, CDR2 FQNNGV, per germline. This CDR3 comprises 15 residues. V lost 5 bases and J lost 6; bases outside the gene matches: 6. The CDR3 reads CASSPWTGRNSPLHF. DNA of the CDR3: TGTGCCAGCAGCCCTTGGACAGGGCGTAATTCACCCCTCCACTTT.

The genes are TRBV12-3 or TRBV12-4 and TRBJ2-7, with 7 positions matching TRBD2. The CDR3 is made up of 14 amino acids. J gave up 3 bases and V 4 bases, and 6 bases lay outside the gene matches. The CDR3, as DNA: TGTGCCAGCAGTTCTATAGCGGGTGGCTACGAGCAGTACTTC. Encoded protein: CASSSIAGGYEQYF.

A few counts support this clonotype. The V call is TRBV20-1, the J call TRBJ2-7, with D unclear. The germline V and J ends were trimmed by 1 base and 0 bases, with 16 bases remaining between them. Germline V gene lookup returns CDR1 DFQATT and CDR2 SNEGSKA (reference sequence). The CDR3 is 16 amino acids. This CDR3 is CSARVQRPDSSYEQYF. The CDR3 region has the DNA TGCAGTGCTAGAGTTCAGAGACCGGATTCCTCCTACGAGCAGTACTTC.

J is TRBJ1-6 and V is TRBV15; TRBD1 might be the D (5 bases). Germline V gene lookup returns CDR1 LNHNV and CDR2 YYDKDF (reference sequence). CDR3 length: 16 residues. Between the trimmed V and J ends, which lost 3 bases and 6 bases, there was a span of 15 bases. The CDR3 is CATSSHWGYGNSPLHF. The DNA of the CDR3 is TGTGCCACCAGCAGTCATTGGGGGTATGGTAATTCACCCCTCCACTTT.

As to this clonotype: Compared with germline, one end of the junction differs, possibly owing to a read error. V and J are TRBV24-1 and TRBJ1-6; TRBD1 aligns across 7 bases. This CDR3 spans 14 amino acids. CDR1 KGHDR and CDR2 SFDVKD come from the germline V gene. The CDR3 nucleotides are TGTGCCAGCAGTGATCCCAGGGGGGATTCACCCCTCCACTTT. Protein sequence: CASSDPRGDSPLHF.

The rearrangement uses TRBV5-5 and TRBJ2-7; TRBD2 matches 12 bases. Germline CDR1 SGHKS, CDR2 YYEKEE (reference sequence). This CDR3 region has 16 residues. V gave up 6 bases and J gave up 7 bases; unmatched junction bases: 14. CDR3 bases: TGTGCCAGCACCCCCGGGGGGCTAGCGGGAGGGTATGAGCAGTACTTC. Translation: CASTPGGLAGGYEQYF.

There are many counts of this clonotype. The V and J genes are TRBV6-1 and TRBJ1-5; no definite D call. Deletions cut 2 bases from V and 6 bases from J, with 14 bases between. Germline loops: CDR1 MNHNS, CDR2 SASEGT. The CDR3 runs to 15 residues. DNA of the CDR3: TGTGCCAGCAGTGAATTGTCAGGCTTGGTTCAGCCCCAGCATTTT. Amino acid sequence: CASSELSGLVQPQHF.

A remark on this clonotype: The CDR3 carries no conserved terminal phenylalanine or tryptophan, so it likely arises from a read error. The DNA is omitted, as the CDR3 cannot be located on it reliably, and the CDR3 follows TCRdb's listing. The rearrangement uses TRBV12-3 or TRBV12-4 and TRBJ2-2; the table gives TRBD2 as D, unverified against the DNA. The CDR3 totals 14 residues, both ends included. CDR3 residues: CASGREWNTGERMS.

The gene calls are TRBV3-1 and TRBJ1-4, with 9 bases lining up with TRBD1. The CDR3 runs to 15 residues. The ends lost 5 bases at V and 3 bases at J; junction bases unmatched: 4. CDR1 is LGHDT and CDR2 is YNNKEL in the germline V gene (reference sequence). The CDR3, as DNA: TGTGCCAGCAGCAATAGACAGGGGGCTAATGAAAAACTGTTTTTT. Translating gives CASSNRQGANEKLFF. Variable domain in full (rest from reference TRBV3-1 and TRBJ1-4): DTAVSQTPKYLVTQMGNDKSIKCEQNLGHDTMYWYKQDSKKFLKIMFSYNNKELIINETVPNRFSPKSPDKAHLNLHINSLELGDSAVYFCASSNRQGANEKLFFGSGTQLSVL.

This clonotype was found once. This sequence joins TRBV6-6 and TRBJ2-7, with D tentatively TRBD2 (5 bases). V was pared by 5 bases and J by 5 bases, with 10 bases between. Germline values: CDR1 MNHNY, CDR2 SVGAGI (reference sequence). The CDR3 is made up of 12 amino acids. The CDR3 DNA reads TGTGCCAGCAGTGAAGAGGGCGACGAGCAGTACTTC. This gives the protein CASSEEGDEQYF.

The rearrangement uses TRBV25-1 and TRBJ1-2, with 8 nucleotides matching TRBD1. V dropped 8 bases and J dropped 7; count of bases not matched to a gene: 9. This CDR3 is built from 13 residues. Germline CDR1 is MGHDK and CDR2 is SYGVNS. CDR3 in DNA: TGTGCCAGCGTTGAAGCAGGGGGCGGTGGCTACACCTTC. Its protein is CASVEAGGGGYTF.